These T cell receptor beta chains were read from a single sample in a study of cytomegalovirus exposure and HLA in healthy donors. Repertoires were generated with immunoSEQ multiplex PCR, while TCRdb's copy carries only in-frame clones and drops some. The sample has about 150,000 clones; 65% to 75% are singletons. The source material was PBMCs. These receptors originate from a man aged 25 to 40 in good health and CMV-seronegative. CDR3s include the opening cysteine and the closing phenylalanine or tryptophan. Each record gives: clone size, D gene, J gene, V gene, CDR3 protein, CDR3 DNA. A D gene is named only where the DNA matches it firmly. A row's size may be missing; if present it is once, few, many or a size class.

>.|TRBD1|TRBJ1-2|TRBV19
CASSGGQGRLNYGYTF
TGTGCCAGTAGTGGCGGACAGGGACGCTTAAACTATGGCTACACCTTC
>.|.|TRBJ2-7|TRBV9
CASSVAPAGGPGFSYEQYF
TGTGCCAGCAGCGTAGCCCCTGCTGGGGGCCCGGGCTTCTCCTACGAGCAGTACTTC
>once|.|TRBJ2-5|TRBV7-2
CASGAGTRTYF
TGTGCCAGCGGAGCCGGGACTCGCACATACTTC
>.|.|TRBJ2-5|TRBV19
CASSIDSFGSAQYF
TGTGCCAGTAGTATTGACAGCTTTGGTTCGGCCCAGTACTTC
>.|TRBD2|TRBJ2-5|TRBV4-2
CASSQRAGGALQETQYF
TGTGCCAGCAGCCAAAGAGCGGGGGGCGCCCTCCAAGAGACCCAGTACTTC
>.|.|TRBJ2-3|TRBV7-9
CASSKVIGGPGTDTQYF
TGTGCCAGCAGCAAGGTTATCGGGGGGCCGGGCACAGATACGCAGTATTTT
>.|.|TRBJ2-1|TRBV6-9
CASSTTGKQFF
TGTGCCAGCAGTACCACCGGTAAGCAGTTCTTC
>.|.|TRBJ2-3|TRBV5-4
CASSLPGTSTDTQYF
TGTGCCAGCAGCTTGCCAGGGACTAGCACAGATACGCAGTATTTT
>.|.|TRBJ2-1|TRBV4-1
CASKGQIYNEQFF
TGCGCCAGCAAAGGACAGATCTACAATGAGCAGTTCTTC
>.|TRBD1|TRBJ1-3|TRBV9
CASSHPGGGDSGNTIYF
TGTGCCAGCAGCCACCCGGGAGGGGGCGATTCCGGAAACACCATATATTTT
>.|.|TRBJ2-3|TRBV5-6
CASSSPGGRTDTQYF
TGTGCCAGCAGCTCGCCCGGGGGTAGGACAGATACGCAGTATTTT
>.|TRBD1|TRBJ2-5|TRBV19
CASSMDRGRETQYF
TGTGCCAGTAGTATGGACAGGGGGAGGGAGACCCAGTACTTC
>.|.|TRBJ1-2|TRBV6-1
CASRRSGSLWGYTF
TGTGCCAGCCGAAGGTCAGGGTCCCTCTGGGGCTACACCTTC
>.|.|TRBJ2-7|TRBV2
CASSEATDDYEQYF
TGTGCCAGCAGTGAAGCGACAGACGACTACGAGCAGTACTTC
>.|.|TRBJ2-3|TRBV4-1
CASSQEDSSGTDTQYF
TGCGCCAGCAGCCAAGAAGATAGTAGCGGCACAGATACGCAGTATTTT
>.|.|TRBJ1-2|TRBV11-3
CASSPGESYGYTF
TGTGCCAGCAGCCCAGGGGAGTCCTATGGCTACACCTTC
>.|.|TRBJ1-4|TRBV2
CASNLLATNEKLFF
TGTGCCAGCAATCTCCTTGCAACTAATGAAAAACTGTTTTTT
>.|TRBD1|TRBJ2-7|TRBV6-1
CASEYRGFEQYF
TGTGCCAGTGAGTACAGGGGGTTCGAGCAGTACTTC
>few|.|TRBJ1-2|TRBV9
CASSDRSRLGYTF
TGTGCCAGCAGCGACAGGTCCCGGCTAGGCTACACCTTC
>.|TRBD1|TRBJ1-1|TRBV11-2
CASSLVGGQGAIEAFF
TGTGCCAGCAGCTTAGTGGGAGGGCAGGGGGCGATTGAAGCTTTCTTT
>once|TRBD2|TRBJ2-7|TRBV7-9
CASSVTSGGAEQYF
TGTGCCAGCAGCGTTACTAGCGGGGGGGCCGAGCAGTACTTC
>.|.|TRBJ1-2|TRBV5-1
CASSLGQQYGYTF
TGCGCCAGCAGCTTGGGACAGCAGTATGGCTACACCTTC
>.|.|TRBJ2-7|TRBV5-6
CASSLGSSFYEQYF
TGTGCCAGCAGCTTGGGGTCTAGTTTCTACGAGCAGTACTTC
>.|.|TRBJ2-5|TRBV25-1
CASSESQGRWETQYF
TGTGCCAGCAGTGAATCGCAGGGTCGGTGGGAGACCCAGTACTTC
>.|.|TRBJ1-5|TRBV7-2
CASSRQGGPQHF
TGTGCCAGCAGCCGCCAGGGAGGCCCCCAGCATTTT
>.|.|TRBJ1-2|TRBV6-1
CASGGRGVDGYTF
TGTGCCAGTGGGGGCAGGGGTGTAGATGGCTACACCTTC
>.|.|TRBJ1-1|TRBV9
CASSRGVGTEAFF
TGTGCCAGCAGCCGGGGGGTGGGCACTGAAGCTTTCTTT
>.|.|TRBJ1-6|TRBV11-2
CASSTTEPSSYNSPLHF
TGTGCCAGCAGCACGACAGAACCGAGCTCCTATAATTCACCCCTCCACTTT
>few|.|TRBJ2-7|TRBV28
CASSRYEQYF
TGTGCCAGCAGCCGCTACGAGCAGTACTTC